This TCR beta chain was recovered during a study of memory CD4+ T cells and cytomegalovirus serostatus. Turning to the study itself: Healthy Belgian adult donors included about nine CMV-positive and some 25 CMV-negative people.

In the authors' methods: Out-of-frame sequences were removed, leaving roughly 2,200,000 distinct TCRbeta sequences. Only in-frame clones appear in the TCRdb table, and some are missing; sequencing was by immunoSEQ multiplex PCR. That table supplies the V and J calls and clone size; D and trimming were determined from the DNA. The sample has 55,000 or so clones, over 60% seen once. Single viable CD3+CD4+CD8-CD45RO+ cells were sorted as the memory CD4+ T cells. Donors' CMV status reflects serum IgG against pp150, pp28, p38, p52. Total CD4+ T cells were enriched by CD4 positive selection. The sequenced material came from memory CD4+ T cells from blood. The sequence came from an adult in good health and CMV-seropositive.

The CDR3 DNA sequence: TGTGCCTGGAGTCCCGTGAGGGCTCGAATGGGGAACACTGAAGCTTTCTTT. It is translated as CAWSPVRARMGNTEAFF. V usage is TRBV30 and J usage is TRBJ1-1, with unresolved D. CDR3 size: 17 residues. The V end lost 2 bases, the J end lost 1 base, and 20 bases lay between the germline ends. Looked up from germline, CDR1 is GTSNPN and CDR2 is SVGIG (reference sequence).